This T cell receptor (beta chain) is from a study of regulatory T cells in long-lasting Graves disease. Relying on iRepertoire HTBI primers and Arm-PCR of CDR3 regions, the team built TCR beta libraries. TCRdb processed the multiplex PCR reads anew with MiXCR; each CDR3 protein has one entry. The data contain about half a million distinct CDR3 sequences, about 12% of them singletons. Study results and caveats: Accuracy was perhaps lowered by the small sample size. For persistent Graves' patients, TCR diversity was lower than for newly diagnosed ones.

A remark on this clonotype: Its antigen is undetermined.

Time point specified: newly diagnosed GD, antithyroid drugs for less than 3 months. The TCR library was made from RNA extracted from PBMCs. V trimming: 7 bases; J trimming: 6 bases; junction bases outside the gene matches: 6. Germline V gene data show CDR1 as MNHNS and CDR2 as SASEGT. The CDR3 has 13 residues. The data also belong to a second study, concerning T cells in Graves' hyperthyroidism and ophthalmopathy. That source reports: Using the HTBI primer set, a first-round RT-PCR was run on the TCR CDR3.

The chain combines TRBV6-1 with TRBJ1-5; 7 nucleotides line up with TRBD1. The sequences come from peripheral blood mononuclear cells (PBMCs), collected at new diagnosis, from a patient treated with antithyroid drugs. The sequence derives from a woman in her thirties with Graves disease. The CDR3 loop reads CASKKQGTQPQHF. As DNA, the CDR3 is TGTGCCAGCAAAAAACAGGGGACTCAGCCCCAGCATTTT.